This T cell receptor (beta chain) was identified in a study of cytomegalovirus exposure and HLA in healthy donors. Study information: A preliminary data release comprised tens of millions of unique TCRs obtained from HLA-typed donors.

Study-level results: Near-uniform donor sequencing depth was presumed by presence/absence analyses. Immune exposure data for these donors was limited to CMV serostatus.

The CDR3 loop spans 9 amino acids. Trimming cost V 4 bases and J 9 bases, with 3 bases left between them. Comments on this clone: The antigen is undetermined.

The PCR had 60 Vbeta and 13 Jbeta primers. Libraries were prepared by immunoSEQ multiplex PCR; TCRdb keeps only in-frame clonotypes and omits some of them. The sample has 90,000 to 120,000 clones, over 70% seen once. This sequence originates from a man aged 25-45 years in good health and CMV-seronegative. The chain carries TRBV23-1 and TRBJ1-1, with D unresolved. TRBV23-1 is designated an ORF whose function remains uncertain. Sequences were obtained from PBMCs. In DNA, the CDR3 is TGCGCCAGCAGTCTCAAAGCTTTCTTT. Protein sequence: CASSLKAFF.